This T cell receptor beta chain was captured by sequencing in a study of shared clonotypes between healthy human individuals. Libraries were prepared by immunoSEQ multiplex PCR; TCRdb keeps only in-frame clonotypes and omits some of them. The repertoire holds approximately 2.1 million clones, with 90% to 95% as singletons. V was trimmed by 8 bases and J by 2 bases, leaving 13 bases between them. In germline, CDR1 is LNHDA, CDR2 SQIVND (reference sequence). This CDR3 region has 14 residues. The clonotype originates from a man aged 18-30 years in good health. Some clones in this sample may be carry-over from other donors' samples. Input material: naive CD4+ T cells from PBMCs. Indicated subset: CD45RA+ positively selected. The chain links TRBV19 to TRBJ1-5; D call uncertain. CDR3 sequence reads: CASGRFLGNQPQHF. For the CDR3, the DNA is TGTGCCAGTGGTAGGTTCTTAGGCAATCAGCCCCAGCATTTT.